The 22 T cell receptor beta chains below come from one sample, sequenced in a study of T cell responses to AZD1222 COVID-19 vaccine. Using immunoSEQ multiplex PCR, the repertoire was profiled, and TCRdb retains in-frame clones only, with some absent. The sample lists some 130,000 clones; over 80% were seen once. The sequences come from peripheral blood, collected 28 days after the second AZD1222 dose. These receptors were taken from an adult who received the AZD1222 COVID-19 vaccine.

The chain is built from TRBV15 and TRBJ1-5; possible D gene TRBD1, 6 bases. CDR3 length: 16 amino acids. Germline CDR1 reads LNHNV; CDR2 reads YYDKDF (reference sequence). V lost 4 bases to trimming and J lost 0 bases, with 13 bases between them. CDR3 amino acids: CATSIWTVYSNQPQHF. As DNA, the CDR3 is TGTGCCACCAGCATCTGGACAGTCTATAGCAATCAGCCCCAGCATTTT.

This chain joins TRBV27 and TRBJ2-3; D unclear. This CDR3 region has 14 residues. Per germline, CDR1 MNHEY and CDR2 SMNVEV (reference sequence). V dropped 5 bases and J dropped 1 base, with 10 bases sitting between them. CDR3: CASSMRRGTDTQYF. In DNA, the CDR3 is TGTGCCAGCAGTATGAGGAGAGGCACAGATACGCAGTATTTT.

This chain links TRBV6-5 with TRBJ1-6; D not resolved. Germline values: CDR1 MNHEY, CDR2 SVGAGI. V was shortened by 4 bases and J by 3 bases, with 10 bases between the two germline ends. The CDR3 is 15 residues long. For the CDR3, the DNA is TGTGCCAGCAGTTTCGACCTAGACTATAATTCACCCCTCCACTTT. Encoded protein: CASSFDLDYNSPLHF.

The chain recombines TRBV28 with TRBJ1-1; 8 bases match TRBD1. The CDR3 totals 15 residues. V lost 3 bases, J lost 1 base, and 4 bases stayed unmatched. Germline lookup yields CDR1 MDHEN and CDR2 SYDVKM. The chain's CDR3 is CASSFLDRANTEAFF. CDR3 bases: TGTGCCAGCAGTTTTTTGGACAGGGCGAACACTGAAGCTTTCTTT.

This rearrangement joins TRBV19 to TRBJ2-2, with 10 bases matching TRBD2. This CDR3 contains 14 residues. Germline CDR1 LNHDA, CDR2 SQIVND (reference sequence). After removal of 7 bases from V and 7 bases from J, the junction contained 6 bases not matched to a gene. The CDR3, as DNA: TGTGCCAGTACTCCTAGCGGGGGAGGCGGGGAGCTGTTTTTT. The encoded protein is CASTPSGGGGELFF.

The J gene is TRBJ1-6, the V gene TRBV5-5; D is uncertain. V gave up 0 bases and J gave up 5 bases, with 12 bases separating them. Per the germline V gene, CDR1 is SGHKS and CDR2 is YYEKEE (reference sequence). This CDR3 is 16 amino acids long. The CDR3 protein is CASSLASGTDNSPLHF. The CDR3 DNA follows: TGTGCCAGCAGCTTGGCTTCAGGAACAGATAATTCACCCCTCCACTTT. Filled out from reference TRBV5-5 and TRBJ1-6, the complete variable domain reads DAGVTQSPTHLIKTRGQQVTLRCSPISGHKSVSWYQQVLGQGPQFIFQYYEKEERGRGNFPDRFSARQFPNYSSELNVNALLLGDSALYLCASSLASGTDNSPLHFGNGTRLTVT.

This chain connects TRBV18 to TRBJ1-1; D remains ambiguous. CDR1 KGHSH and CDR2 LQKENI come from the germline V gene. The CDR3 spans 13 residues. V was pared by 3 bases and J by 8 bases, with 13 bases between. The CDR3 DNA is TGTGCCAGCTCACCGAACTCGAGGGCAGAAGCTTTCTTT. It is translated as CASSPNSRAEAFF. Full variable domain (remainder filled in from reference TRBV18 and TRBJ1-1): NAGVMQNPRHLVRRRGQEARLRCSPMKGHSHVYWYRQLPEEGLKFMVYLQKENIIDESGMPKERFSAEFPKEGPSILRIQQVVRGDSAAYFCASSPNSRAEAFFGQGTRLTVV.

This chain connects TRBV18 to TRBJ1-2; a possible D gene is TRBD1 (5 bases). This CDR3 contains 16 residues. Germline CDR1 KGHSH, CDR2 LQKENI. Trimming took off 0 bases at V and 4 bases at J, with 15 bases between the two ends. The CDR3 DNA follows: TGTGCCAGCTCACCACCGTCGACCAGGGTGATCTATGGCTACACCTTC. It specifies CASSPPSTRVIYGYTF.

This chain joins TRBV3-1 (or the pseudogene TRBV3-2) and TRBJ1-2; TRBD1 agrees at 8 bases. CDR3 length equals 14 residues. The trim removed 5 bases at V and 3 bases at J, leaving 5 bases unmatched. Germline lookup yields CDR1 LGHDT and CDR2 YNNKEL (reference sequence). DNA for the CDR3: TGTGCCAGCAGCGCTCAGGGACAGGACTATGGCTACACCTTC. Residues: CASSAQGQDYGYTF.

The chain joins TRBV7-3 to TRBJ2-7, with 10 bases fitting TRBD2. Germline V gene lookup returns CDR1 SGHTA and CDR2 FQGTGA. This CDR3 has 18 residues. Germline trimming cut 4 bases from V and 6 bases from J; bases unmatched to any gene: 18. CDR3 amino acids: CASSSPTTADERGGEQYF. DNA of the CDR3: TGTGCCAGCAGCTCACCTACCACCGCGGATGAGCGGGGGGGCGAGCAGTACTTC.

The chain uses TRBV9 and TRBJ2-2; D could derive from TRBD1 or TRBD2 (6 bases each). The germline V and J ends were trimmed by 5 bases and 0 bases, with 8 bases remaining between them. The CDR3 totals 14 residues. Germline V gene sequence: CDR1 SGDLS, CDR2 YYNGEE. This CDR3 is CASRRGANTGELFF. CDR3 bases: TGTGCCAGCAGGAGGGGGGCGAACACCGGGGAGCTGTTTTTT.

The rearrangement uses TRBV11-2 and TRBJ2-5; 10 bases map to TRBD1. This CDR3 comprises 15 residues. V lost 3 bases and J lost 4; bases outside the gene matches: 5. Germline loops: CDR1 SGHAT, CDR2 FQNNGV. The CDR3 region has the DNA TGTGCCAGCAGCTTGACAGGGGGCAAATCAGAGACCCAGTACTTC. It encodes CASSLTGGKSETQYF.

The chain uses TRBV12-3 or TRBV12-4 and TRBJ2-1; no clear D. This CDR3 region has 13 residues. V gave up 1 base and J gave up 7 bases, with 8 bases separating them. The CDR3 sequence: CASSLERINEQFF. The CDR3 DNA follows: TGTGCCAGCAGTTTAGAGCGAATTAATGAGCAGTTCTTC.

CDR3 sequence (DNA): TGTGCCAGCTCACCGAGGCTCCGGGAGCAGTACTTC. It codes for CASSPRLREQYF. This sequence joins TRBV18 and TRBJ2-7; D ambiguous. Germline CDR1 reads KGHSH; CDR2 reads LQKENI. V lost 3 bases and J 7 bases, leaving 10 bases between the germline ends. This CDR3 has 12 residues.

V gene TRBV6-1 combines with J gene TRBJ1-1; D not certain. The CDR3 length is 12 residues. Germline-derived CDR1 and CDR2 are MNHNS and SASEGT. Trimming took off 4 bases at V and 6 bases at J, with 9 bases between the two ends. CDR3: CASSGLTPEAFF. CDR3 in DNA: TGTGCCAGCAGTGGGTTGACCCCTGAAGCTTTCTTT.

The rearrangement uses TRBV4-1 and TRBJ2-2; 11 bases match TRBD1. CDR1 and CDR2 from the germline V gene are MGHRA and YSYEKL. J gave up 7 bases and V 6 bases, and 1 base lay outside the gene matches. The CDR3 is 13 amino acids. The chain's CDR3 is CASRDRGLGELFF. The DNA of the CDR3 is TGCGCCAGCAGGGACAGGGGGCTCGGGGAGCTGTTTTTT.

V gene TRBV5-6 combines with J gene TRBJ1-2; D is unresolved. The V gene lost 0 bases and the J gene lost 8 bases, with 8 bases spanning the gap. The CDR3 extends over 12 amino acids. In germline, CDR1 is SGHDT, CDR2 YYEEEE. The DNA of the CDR3 is TGTGCCAGCAGCTTGGGGACTTGGGGCTACACCTTC. Protein sequence: CASSLGTWGYTF. Using reference TRBV5-6 and TRBJ1-2 for the parts outside the CDR3, the full variable domain is DAGVTQSPTHLIKTRGQQVTLRCSPKSGHDTVSWYQQALGQGPQFIFQYYEEEERQRGNFPDRFSGHQFPNYSSELNVNALLLGDSALYLCASSLGTWGYTFGSGTRLTVV.

The rearrangement joins TRBV6-5 to TRBJ1-1; 7 positions agree with TRBD1. The CDR3 is 15 amino acids. J lost 1 base, V lost 0 bases, and 2 bases had no gene match. Germline V CDR1 and CDR2: MNHEY, SVGAGI. The CDR3 nucleotides are TGTGCCAGCAGTTACTCAGGGGGCCAGAACACTGAAGCTTTCTTT. The encoded protein is CASSYSGGQNTEAFF.

The CDR3: CASSHRGVHKSNQPQHF. Here the CDR3 DNA reads TGTGCCAGCAGTCACAGGGGGGTGCATAAGAGCAATCAGCCCCAGCATTTT. The chain recombines TRBV6-2 or TRBV6-3 with TRBJ1-5; 8 bases map to TRBD1. Germline V gene lookup returns CDR1 MNHEY and CDR2 SVGEGT. The CDR3 loop spans 17 amino acids. Trimming at V came to 5 bases and at J to 1 base, leaving 10 bases not matched to a gene.

The gene calls are TRBV10-3 and TRBJ1-1; 8 nucleotides agree with TRBD1. The CDR3 sequence is 15 residues long. V shed 5 bases, J shed 2 bases, and the junction held 7 bases outside the gene matches. Germline lookup yields CDR1 ENHRY and CDR2 SYGVKD. For the CDR3, the DNA is TGTGCCATCAGTACTGGACAGGGTGGAAACACTGAAGCTTTCTTT. It translates to CAISTGQGGNTEAFF.

V gene TRBV3-1 (or the pseudogene TRBV3-2) combines with J gene TRBJ1-3, with D unresolved. Germline V gene sequence: CDR1 LGHDT, CDR2 YNNKEL (reference sequence). The CDR3 extends over 14 amino acids. Trimming pared 5 bases from V and 2 bases from J, leaving 10 bases between. The CDR3 sequence is CASSLRLTGNTIYF. The CDR3 DNA reads as TGTGCCAGCAGCTTAAGACTGACTGGAAACACCATATATTTT.

The chain is built from TRBV5-1 and TRBJ2-7; TRBD1 matches 9 bases. Germline V CDR1 and CDR2: SGHRS, YFSETQ. Trimming at V came to 4 bases and at J to 9 bases, leaving 14 bases not matched to a gene. The CDR3 is 15 residues long. This CDR3 reads CASSQKLDRGSGQYF. CDR3 nucleotides: TGCGCCAGCAGCCAGAAGTTGGACAGGGGATCGGGGCAGTACTTC.